The following is a T cell receptor (beta chain) sequence with its context. Antigen unknown. Repertoires were generated with immunoSEQ multiplex PCR, while TCRdb's copy carries only in-frame clones and drops some. Of roughly 2,300,000 clones in the sample, 85% to 95% were seen once. The data are from a study of shared clonotypes between healthy human individuals. Study outcomes and limitations: A generally larger estimated richness was seen in naive subsets than in memory subsets.

V was clipped by 2 bases and J by 6 bases, with 11 bases between them. Germline-derived CDR1 and CDR2 are SGHVS and FQNEAQ. The CDR3 runs 14 residues. Sequencing was done on a sample of naive CD4+ T cells from PBMCs. Described subset: CD45RA+ positively selected. The sequence came from a man between 18 and 35 years old in good health. Some clones in this sample may be carry-over from other donors' samples. This chain links TRBV7-8 with TRBJ1-5; D is uncertain. This CDR3 reads CASSLSPGVQPQHF. The CDR3 coding sequence is TGTGCCAGCAGCTTATCCCCCGGAGTTCAGCCCCAGCATTTT.